These 27 T cell receptor beta chains originate from one sample sequenced in a study of radiotherapy plus CTLA-4 blockade in lung cancer (dated by TCRdb to between 2018 and 2020). Libraries came from the immunoSEQ multiplex PCR assay. Entries here come from immuneACCESS through TCRdb and include only in-frame sequences with V and J called. Some clones fail to appear in such tables; in the studies checked, an unresolved V gene covers under half of the shortfall, and the cause of the remainder is unknown. In all, the sample holds 75,000 to 80,000 clones, and around nine tenths of those were seen once. The top ten hold about 1% of the sample. Source: peripheral blood, taken from a patient treated with radiotherapy plus ipilimumab. These receptors were obtained from a human donor with non-small cell lung cancer who had stable disease on radiotherapy plus ipilimumab.

The gene calls are TRBV6-4 and TRBJ1-1; no clear D. This CDR3 comprises 13 residues. Germline V CDR1 and CDR2: MRHNA, SNTAGT. The V gene lost 0 bases and the J gene lost 6 bases, with 8 bases spanning the gap. The CDR3 nucleotides are TGTGCCAGCAGTGACTCGGCCAGGTCTGAAGCTTTCTTT. Translating it yields CASSDSARSEAFF.

Turning to this clone: Other DNA sequences of this sample code for an identical CDR3. The chain is built from TRBV30 and TRBJ1-6; D is unresolved. This CDR3 region has 13 residues. Trimming shortened V by 3 bases and J by 2 bases, and 5 bases separated the two germline ends. The germline V gene has CDR1 GTSNPN and CDR2 SVGIG (reference sequence). The CDR3 DNA reads as TGTGCCTGGAGGTCAGCCTATAATTCACCCCTCCACTTT. Its translation is CAWRSAYNSPLHF.

The chain uses TRBV29-1 and TRBJ1-1; no reliable D call. Germline CDR1 and CDR2: SQVTM and ANQGSEA. The length of the CDR3 is 11 residues. The V end lost 5 bases, the J end lost 1 base, and 5 bases lay between the germline ends. In DNA, the CDR3 is TGCAGCGTTCTGAGGAACACTGAAGCTTTCTTT. Amino acids: CSVLRNTEAFF.

This chain joins TRBV25-1 and TRBJ1-1; 8 positions agree with TRBD1. CDR3 length: 12 amino acids. The germline CDR1 and CDR2 sequences are MGHDK and SYGVNS. Losses at the gene ends were 3 bases for V and 8 bases for J; bases not matched to a gene: 2. CDR3 sequence reads: CASSDRGLEAFF. CDR3 nucleotide sequence: TGTGCCAGCAGTGACAGGGGGCTGGAAGCTTTCTTT. Drawing the rest from reference TRBV25-1 and TRBJ1-1, the complete variable domain is EADIYQTPRYLVIGTGKKITLECSQTMGHDKMYWYQQDPGMELHLIHYSYGVNSTEKGDLSSESTVSRIRTEHFPLTLESARPSHTSQYLCASSDRGLEAFFGQGTRLTVV.

The chain joins TRBV6-4 to TRBJ1-1, with 8 bases lining up with TRBD1. The length of the CDR3 is 19 residues. Per the germline V gene, CDR1 is MRHNA and CDR2 is SNTAGT. V shed 2 bases, J shed 0 bases, and the junction held 14 bases outside the gene matches. The CDR3 DNA follows: TGTGCCAGCAGTGACCATCGCCCGGACAGGGCTTCAATGAACACTGAAGCTTTCTTT. Protein sequence: CASSDHRPDRASMNTEAFF.

V and J are TRBV7-6 and TRBJ1-1, with unresolved D. The CDR3 has 15 amino acids. V dropped 1 base and J dropped 2 bases, with 11 bases sitting between them. Germline V gene lookup returns CDR1 SGHVS and CDR2 FNYEAQ. The CDR3 DNA is TGTGCCAGCAGCTTAGATAGGCCGGGAAACACTGAAGCTTTCTTT. Its translation is CASSLDRPGNTEAFF.

The J gene is TRBJ2-1, the V gene TRBV15; 7 nucleotides agree with TRBD2. The CDR3 spans 17 residues. The V gene's germline CDR1 is LNHNV and CDR2 YYDKDF (reference sequence). J was trimmed by 2 bases and V by 0 bases; bases with no gene match: 7. In nucleotides, the CDR3 is TGTGCCACCAGCAGAGATCGTTTAGCGGGTACCTACAATGAGCAGTTCTTC. This sequence encodes CATSRDRLAGTYNEQFF. Looking up the rest from reference TRBV15 and TRBJ2-1 gives the full variable domain: DAMVIQNPRYQVTQFGKPVTLSCSQTLNHNVMYWYQQKSSQAPKLLFHYYDKDFNNEADTPDNFQSRRPNTSFCFLDIRSPGLGDTAMYLCATSRDRLAGTYNEQFFGPGTRLTVL.

This rearrangement joins TRBV28 to TRBJ1-2; D possibly corresponds to TRBD1 (5 bases). The CDR3 is 14 amino acids. V dropped 8 bases and J dropped 0 bases, with 13 bases sitting between them. Germline loops: CDR1 MDHEN, CDR2 SYDVKM. The DNA for the CDR3 is TGTGCCAGCGGCCAGGGTTGGGCTAACTATGGCTACACCTTC. This gives the protein CASGQGWANYGYTF.

The rearrangement joins TRBV6-5 to TRBJ1-1, with TRBD1 matching over 9 bases. The V gene's germline CDR1 is MNHEY and CDR2 SVGAGI. The CDR3 runs to 15 residues. V gave up 5 bases and J gave up 0 bases; unmatched junction bases: 4. CDR3 loop: CASSTGQGMNTEAFF. The CDR3 bases are TGTGCCAGCAGTACAGGACAGGGGATGAACACTGAAGCTTTCTTT.

In its sample, this clone was seen a few times. V gene TRBV4-1 combines with J gene TRBJ1-6; TRBD1 is a possible D gene (5 bases). V was shortened by 0 bases and J by 7 bases, with 19 bases between the two germline ends. This CDR3 contains 18 residues. Germline assignment: CDR1 MGHRA and CDR2 YSYEKL. CDR3 sequence (DNA): TGCGCCAGCAGCCAAGATCTAGTATACCGACAGAGAAATTCACCCCTCCACTTT. This codes for CASSQDLVYRQRNSPLHF.

The genes are TRBV27 and TRBJ1-5; TRBD1 might be the D (5 bases). The CDR3 is made up of 15 amino acids. The germline V gene has CDR1 MNHEY and CDR2 SMNVEV (reference sequence). Trimming took 5 bases from V and 1 from J, leaving 12 bases between them. CDR3: CASSPSRDSNQPQHF. The DNA of the CDR3 is TGTGCCAGCAGTCCCTCGCGGGACAGCAATCAGCCCCAGCATTTT.

The chain couples TRBV5-1 to TRBJ2-7; D remains unclear. The V and J ends lost 4 bases and 4 bases respectively, with 15 bases between them. Germline V lookup: CDR1 SGHRS, CDR2 YFSETQ. The CDR3 spans 14 residues. CDR3 DNA sequence: TGCGCCAGCAGCCCCAACCCGGTCGGTTACGAGCAGTACTTC. Protein sequence: CASSPNPVGYEQYF.

This clone was observed a handful of times. V gene TRBV28 combines with J gene TRBJ2-7; D call uncertain. From germline, CDR1 is MDHEN and CDR2 SYDVKM. The CDR3 is 11 residues long. V lost 6 bases and J 2 bases, leaving 5 bases between the germline ends. The CDR3 here is CASSVTYEQYF. CDR3 coding DNA: TGTGCCAGCAGCGTTACCTACGAGCAGTACTTC.

The CDR3 loop reads CASSLVSSGGADTQYF. The CDR3 DNA follows: TGCGCCAGCAGCTTAGTCTCTAGCGGGGGGGCCGATACGCAGTATTTT. This chain uses TRBV5-1 with TRBJ2-3; 12 nucleotides line up with TRBD2. V trimming: 2 bases; J trimming: 6 bases; junction bases outside the gene matches: 7. The CDR3 runs 16 residues. From germline, CDR1 is SGHRS and CDR2 YFSETQ. Filled out from reference TRBV5-1 and TRBJ2-3, the complete variable domain reads KAGVTQTPRYLIKTRGQQVTLSCSPISGHRSVSWYQQTPGQGLQFLFEYFSETQRNKGNFPGRFSGRQFSNSRSEMNVSTLELGDSALYLCASSLVSSGGADTQYFGPGTRLTVL.

Turning to this clone: The same CDR3 arises from other DNA sequences in this sample as well. This chain links TRBV19 with TRBJ1-6; D is uncertain. CDR3 length: 12 residues. Germline V gives CDR1 LNHDA, CDR2 SQIVND (reference sequence). V lost 5 bases and J lost 7, with 6 bases in between. CDR3 region: CASSDRNSPLHF. In nucleotides, the CDR3 is TGTGCCAGTAGTGATCGGAATTCACCCCTCCACTTT.

The chain is built from TRBV19 and TRBJ2-3; 8 bases fit TRBD2. CDR1 and CDR2 (germline): LNHDA, SQIVND (reference sequence). Trimming at V came to 3 bases and at J to 0 bases, leaving 14 bases not matched to a gene. This CDR3 is 19 amino acids long. CDR3 sequence: CASSIPRAGVARSTDTQYF. The CDR3 nucleotides read TGTGCCAGTAGTATCCCCCGAGCGGGAGTGGCCCGGAGCACAGATACGCAGTATTTT.

V gene TRBV25-1 combines with J gene TRBJ1-2; tentatively, D is TRBD1 (6 bases). Trimming shortened V by 1 base and J by 5 bases, and 11 bases separated the two germline ends. The CDR3 consists of 14 residues. Germline V gene sequence: CDR1 MGHDK, CDR2 SYGVNS. CDR3 sequence reads: CASSEWGGGYGYTF. CDR3 DNA sequence: TGTGCCAGCAGTGAATGGGGAGGGGGATATGGCTACACCTTC.

The chain recombines TRBV28 with TRBJ1-2; a weak D match, TRBD1 (5 bases). CDR1 and CDR2 from the germline V gene are MDHEN and SYDVKM. V was clipped by 3 bases and J by 2 bases, with 10 bases between them. This CDR3 has 14 amino acids. Written as DNA, the CDR3 is TGTGCCAGCAGTTTTACCGACAGAAACTATGGCTACACCTTC. It encodes CASSFTDRNYGYTF.

The V and J genes are TRBV5-1 and TRBJ2-2; D perhaps matches TRBD2 (5 bases). This CDR3 is built from 16 residues. Trimming took off 0 bases at V and 4 bases at J, with 13 bases between the two ends. The germline V gene has CDR1 SGHRS and CDR2 YFSETQ. In DNA, the CDR3 is TGCGCCAGCAGCTTGGTTAGGACTCGGGGCACCGGGGAGCTGTTTTTT. It encodes CASSLVRTRGTGELFF.

The rearrangement uses TRBV5-5 and TRBJ2-3; tentatively, D is TRBD1 or TRBD2 (5 bases each). Germline V gene lookup returns CDR1 SGHKS and CDR2 YYEKEE (reference sequence). Deletions cut 0 bases from V and 5 bases from J, with 19 bases between. The CDR3 spans 17 residues. The CDR3 region is CASSLGYPGMAGDTQYF. The DNA for the CDR3 is TGTGCCAGCAGCTTGGGGTACCCAGGGATGGCGGGAGATACGCAGTATTTT.

V gene TRBV28 combines with J gene TRBJ2-5, with TRBD2 identical over 8 bases. CDR3 length: 16 residues. Per germline, CDR1 MDHEN and CDR2 SYDVKM. The J segment lost 1 base and the V segment lost 3 bases, leaving 7 bases of the junction unmatched. CDR3 sequence (DNA): TGTGCCAGCAGTTTGGGGCGGGGGGCCCTCCAAGAGACCCAGTACTTC. It encodes CASSLGRGALQETQYF.

The rearrangement uses TRBV7-6 and TRBJ2-3; maybe TRBD2 (6 bases). The V end was cut by 5 bases, the J end by 1 base, with 19 bases between. Germline assignment: CDR1 SGHVS and CDR2 FNYEAQ. The CDR3 is 17 amino acids. The CDR3 protein is CASSEVTWASGTDTQYF. CDR3 coding DNA: TGTGCCAGCAGCGAGGTAACATGGGCTAGCGGCACAGATACGCAGTATTTT.

The chain employs TRBV7-9 and TRBJ1-1; no firm D call. Germline assignment: CDR1 SEHNR and CDR2 FQNEAQ (reference sequence). This CDR3 spans 15 amino acids. V gave up 5 bases and J gave up 1 base, with 14 bases separating them. The DNA of the CDR3 is TGTGCCAGCAGCCCCCTAAAGGGCGGGAACACTGAAGCTTTCTTT. It encodes CASSPLKGGNTEAFF.

The chain recombines TRBV9 with TRBJ2-3, with D tentatively TRBD2 (6 bases). Deletions cut 3 bases from V and 1 base from J, with 12 bases between. The CDR3 is 15 residues long. CDR1 is SGDLS, CDR2 YYNGEE, per germline. In DNA, the CDR3 is TGTGCCAGCAGCGAGTATACGGGGGGCACAGATACGCAGTATTTT. This encodes CASSEYTGGTDTQYF.

The CDR3 DNA reads TGTGCCAGCTCACCGGATGGACTGGGCTACACCTTC. Encoded protein: CASSPDGLGYTF. This rearrangement joins TRBV18 to TRBJ1-2; D is uncertain. Per the germline V gene, CDR1 is KGHSH and CDR2 is LQKENI. The CDR3 length is 12 residues. Deletions cut 3 bases from V and 8 bases from J, with 10 bases between.

The CDR3 bases are TGTGCCAGCAGTGAACCAGAGCTACTTTCGGCGCAGTATTTT. Its protein is CASSEPELLSAQYF. The V gene is TRBV25-1, the J gene TRBJ2-3; D uncertain. V gave up 2 bases and J gave up 10 bases, with 16 bases separating them. The CDR3 has 14 amino acids. The V gene's germline CDR1 is MGHDK and CDR2 SYGVNS.

CDR3 residues: CASSQGASGGGEQFF. DNA for the CDR3: TGTGCCAGCAGCCAAGGGGCTAGCGGGGGAGGAGAGCAGTTCTTC. The chain is built from TRBV4-2 and TRBJ2-1, with 10 bases aligning to TRBD2. This CDR3 spans 15 amino acids. J lost 10 bases, V lost 1 base, and 7 bases had no gene match. In germline, CDR1 is LGHNA, CDR2 YNFKEQ.